This T cell receptor beta chain comes out of a study of T cells in Graves' hyperthyroidism and ophthalmopathy. A word on this clonotype: The target antigen is unknown.

With 1 base removed from V and 6 bases from J, the gap between germline ends came to 16 bases. CDR1 and CDR2 from the germline V gene are SGHNT and YENEEA. CDR3 length equals 16 residues. Amplified TCR beta CDR3 regions derived from RNA transcripts. The HTBI primer set drove a first-round RT-PCR of the TCR CDR3. TCRdb re-analysed the multiplex PCR reads in MiXCR, keeping a single row per CDR3 protein. The sample lists hundreds of thousands of distinct CDR3 sequences, about a sixth occurring once. General observations from the study: Most clonotypes expanded in the thyroid (above 0.001) were also present in blood.

Sequencing was done on a sample of blood. The gene calls are TRBV11-3 and TRBJ2-1; D might be TRBD2 (6 bases). The source of this sequence is a woman younger than 35 with Graves' ophthalmopathy. In DNA form, the CDR3 reads TGTGCCAGCAGCTTAGCAGGGTTTGGGACTGTCAATGAGCAGTTCTTC. Translated: CASSLAGFGTVNEQFF. The full variable domain, completed using reference TRBV11-3 and TRBJ2-1, is EAGVVQSPRYKIIEKKQPVAFWCNPISGHNTLYWYLQNLGQGPELLIRYENEEAVDDSQLPKDRFSAERLKGVDSTLKIQPAELGDSAVYLCASSLAGFGTVNEQFFGPGTRLTVL.